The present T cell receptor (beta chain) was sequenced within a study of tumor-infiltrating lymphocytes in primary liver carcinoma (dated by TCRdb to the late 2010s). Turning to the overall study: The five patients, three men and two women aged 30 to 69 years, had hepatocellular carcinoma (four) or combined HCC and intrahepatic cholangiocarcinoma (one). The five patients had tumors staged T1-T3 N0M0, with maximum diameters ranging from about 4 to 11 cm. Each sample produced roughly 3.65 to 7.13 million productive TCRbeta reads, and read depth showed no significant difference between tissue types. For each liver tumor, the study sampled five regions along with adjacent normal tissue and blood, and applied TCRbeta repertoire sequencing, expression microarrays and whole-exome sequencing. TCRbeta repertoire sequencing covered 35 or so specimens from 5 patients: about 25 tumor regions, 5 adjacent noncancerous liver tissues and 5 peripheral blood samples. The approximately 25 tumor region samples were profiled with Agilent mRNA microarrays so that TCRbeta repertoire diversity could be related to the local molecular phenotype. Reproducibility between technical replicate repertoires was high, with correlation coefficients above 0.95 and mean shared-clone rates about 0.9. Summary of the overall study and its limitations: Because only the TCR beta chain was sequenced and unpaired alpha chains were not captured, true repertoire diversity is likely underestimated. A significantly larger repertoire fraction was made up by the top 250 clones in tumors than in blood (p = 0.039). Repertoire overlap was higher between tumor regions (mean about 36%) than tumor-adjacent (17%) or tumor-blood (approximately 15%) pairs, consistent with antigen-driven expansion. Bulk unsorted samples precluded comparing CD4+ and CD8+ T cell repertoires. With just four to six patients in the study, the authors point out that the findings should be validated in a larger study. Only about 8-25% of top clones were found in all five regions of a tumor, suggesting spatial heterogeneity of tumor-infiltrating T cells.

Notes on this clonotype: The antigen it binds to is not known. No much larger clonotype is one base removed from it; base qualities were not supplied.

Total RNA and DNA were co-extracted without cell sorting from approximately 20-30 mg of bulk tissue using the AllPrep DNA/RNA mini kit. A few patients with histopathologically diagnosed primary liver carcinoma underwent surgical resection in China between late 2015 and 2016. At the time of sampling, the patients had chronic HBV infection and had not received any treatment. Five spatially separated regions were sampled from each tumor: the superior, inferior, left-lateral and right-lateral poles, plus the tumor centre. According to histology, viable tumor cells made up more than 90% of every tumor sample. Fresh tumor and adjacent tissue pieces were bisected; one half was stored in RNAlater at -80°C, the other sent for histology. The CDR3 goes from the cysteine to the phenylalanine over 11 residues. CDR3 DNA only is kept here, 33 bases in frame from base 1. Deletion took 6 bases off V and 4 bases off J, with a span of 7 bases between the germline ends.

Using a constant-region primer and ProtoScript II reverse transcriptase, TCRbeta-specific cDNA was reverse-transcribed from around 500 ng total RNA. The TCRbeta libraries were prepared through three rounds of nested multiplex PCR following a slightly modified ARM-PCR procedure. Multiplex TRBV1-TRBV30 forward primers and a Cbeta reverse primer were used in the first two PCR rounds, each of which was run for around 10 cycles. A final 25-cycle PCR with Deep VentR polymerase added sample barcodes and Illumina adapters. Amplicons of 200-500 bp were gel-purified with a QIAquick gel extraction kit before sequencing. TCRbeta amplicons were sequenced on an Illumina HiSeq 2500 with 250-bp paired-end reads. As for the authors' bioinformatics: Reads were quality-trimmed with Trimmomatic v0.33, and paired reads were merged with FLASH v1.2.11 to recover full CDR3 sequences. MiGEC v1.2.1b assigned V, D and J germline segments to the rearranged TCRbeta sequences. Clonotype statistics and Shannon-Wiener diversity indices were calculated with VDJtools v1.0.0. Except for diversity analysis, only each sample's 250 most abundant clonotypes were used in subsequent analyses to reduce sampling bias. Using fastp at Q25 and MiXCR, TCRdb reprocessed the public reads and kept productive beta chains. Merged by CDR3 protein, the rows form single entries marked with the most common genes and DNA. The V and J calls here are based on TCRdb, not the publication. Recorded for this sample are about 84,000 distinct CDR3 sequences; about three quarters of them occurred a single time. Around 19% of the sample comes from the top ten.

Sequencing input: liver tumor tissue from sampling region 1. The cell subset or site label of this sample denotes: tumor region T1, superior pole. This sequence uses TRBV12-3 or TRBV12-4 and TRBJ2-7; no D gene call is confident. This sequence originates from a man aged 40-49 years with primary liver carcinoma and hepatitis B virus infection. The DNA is TGTGCCAGCAGCATCAGTTACGAGCAGTACTTC. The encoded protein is CASSISYEQYF.